This section outlines one TCR beta chain sequence together with its context. Antigen unknown. The PCR employed 60 Vbeta primers together with 13 Jbeta primers. Assay used: immunoSEQ multiplex PCR; TCRdb lists only in-frame clones, some missing. The data hold approximately 170,000 clones, with 81% observed a single time. This sample stems from a study of cytomegalovirus exposure and HLA in healthy donors. Whole-study findings and limits: Productive rates of about 87% or about 30% were seen for most TCR beta V segments in an earlier analysis.

This CDR3 is built from 13 residues. V lost 4 bases and J lost 8, with 13 bases in between. CDR1 is SGDLS and CDR2 is YYNGEE in the germline V gene. The V and J genes are TRBV9 and TRBJ2-4, with a tentative D call TRBD2 (6 bases). Sequencing was done on a sample of PBMCs. The sequence was obtained from a man aged 45-60 years in good health and CMV-seropositive. The CDR3 spells CASSRVSGDIQYF. CDR3 in DNA: TGTGCCAGCAGCCGGGTCTCGGGAGACATTCAGTACTTC.